This T cell receptor beta chain came from a study of cytomegalovirus exposure and HLA in healthy donors (dated by TCRdb to the late 2010s). Study-level background: An earlier analysis of around 600 of the donors reported more than 250 Gb of sequence data and some 120 million unique TCR beta sequences from some 180 million T cells. In an earlier analysis of roughly 580 of the donors, high-throughput TCR beta sequencing was used to judge whether each TCR beta V gene segment behaved as functional or pseudogenic. Among the roughly 430 genotyped donors, under 90% belonged to the genetic ancestry cluster associated with self-reported Caucasian donors. Both class I and class II loci were covered by HLA typing, at four-digit resolution. The later analysis used no new phenotypic data to find candidate immune exposures, relying instead on TCR beta sequences and their occurrence across donors. The study used immunosequencing to profile the T cell repertoires of 670 or so subjects and linked those repertoires to cytomegalovirus serostatus. A separate validation cohort of roughly 120 different subjects was used in addition to the approximately 700-subject first cohort. Across 398 genotyped donors of the cohort, an average of approximately 220,000 unique TCR beta nucleotide sequences per donor were sequenced, and 15% to 20% of those sequences were non-productive. Typing coverage varied by locus: 629-630 donors for A, B, C, DRB1 and DQB1; roughly 500 for DQA1; some 610 for DPA1; roughly 450 for DPB1. Every repertoire in the discovery cohort had been generated on one and the same sequencing platform. A later genetic analysis used genome-wide SNP genotypes for 398 of the 666 donors, treating that subset as a discovery cohort. To predict cytomegalovirus infection status, the study combined high-throughput TCR immunosequencing, statistical association of individual TCRs with disease status, and machine learning. Because of strong linkage in the cohort, five DR-DQ haplotypes were treated as single units for association and clustering. The study aimed to test whether signatures of past pathogen exposure could be identified by cataloging public T cell receptors. A later analysis re-analyzed previously published TCR beta repertoires from roughly 600 donors and added high-resolution HLA genotyping to study TCR occurrence patterns. Donor age, sex, ethnicity and CMV serostatus were compiled alongside the repertoire data. An early release covering more than 500 HLA-typed donors comprised 300 to 350 gigabases of sequencing data and roughly 85 million unique TCR sequences.

In total, more than 500 healthy bone marrow donors made up the cohort. At the time of sampling, every cohort member was nominally healthy, though immune exposures that went unrecorded were likely present. The donor tested CMV seronegative, placing the donor among the roughly 350 seronegative members of the cohort. Each donor provided a peripheral blood sample, and peripheral blood mononuclear cells were used for TCR beta sequencing. Genomic DNA extraction from the blood cell samples was performed with the Qiagen DNeasy Blood Extraction Kit. Library preparation used the immunoSEQ multiplex PCR assay. For the multiplex PCR, a mixture combining 60 forward primers for TCR Vbeta segments and 13 reverse primers for TCR Jbeta segments was used. The CDR3 region of rearranged TCR beta genes was amplified from genomic DNA by a multiplex PCR assay. Amplified TCR beta libraries were sequenced as 87-base-pair reads on the Illumina HiSeq System. Concerning the study's data processing: Across the 670 or so repertoires, a later analysis counted 80 million or so unique TCR beta chains, roughly 11 million of which were shared by at least two donors. To remove PCR and sequencing errors, raw reads were error-corrected and collapsed into unique sequences using a nearest-neighbor algorithm that merged closely related sequences. Alignment of CDR3 sequences to IMGT reference sequences was used to assign V, D and J gene segments. For a sequence to be retained, at least a six-nucleotide match to both a V gene segment and a J gene segment was required. A rearrangement was called productive if the CDR3 had no stop codons and remained in frame with V and J, and every other rearrangement was called non-productive. CDR3 was defined by IMGT convention, running from the second conserved V-encoded cysteine to the conserved J-encoded phenylalanine. The earlier analysis of fewer than 700 of the donors excluded sequences that lacked an unambiguous match to a single V gene segment. An earlier analysis of some 500 of the donors classified V segments as functional when productive rearrangements were above 56.7% and as segregating when the standard deviation between donors was above 5%. A statistical classification framework was developed to diagnose cytomegalovirus status using the catalog of TCR beta chain sequences. In a later analysis, TCR nucleotide sequences were compared against IMGT/GENE-DB human TR gene sequences so that V and J genes could be assigned. A later analysis assigned CDR3 sequences and most-parsimonious VDJ recombination scenarios with the TCRdist pipeline. A later analysis defined each TCR beta chain by its CDR3 amino acid sequence plus V-gene family, and excluded reads lacking a unique V-gene family. In a later analysis, approximately 640 highly shared, low-generation-probability nucleotide sequences were removed to address suspected cross-contamination and a sequencing artifact. For each public chain, a later analysis derived a clonal expansion index from normalized ranks of inferred template counts within each repertoire. A later analysis computed generation probabilities with a VDJ recombination model fitted to out-of-frame rearrangements, and checked the results against IGoR. Hypergeometric tests were used in a later analysis to score TCR-TCR, TCR-HLA and TCR-CMV co-occurrence, with a repertoire-size bias correction applied to the TCR pairs. In a later analysis, false discovery rates were estimated by permuting HLA or CMV assignments 20 times. In a later analysis, co-occurring TCRs were grouped using DBSCAN, and TCRdist sequence similarity was added for clustering within HLA-allele-positive subsets. Repertoires with fewer than 30,000 or more than 120,000 public chains, plus five repertoires with anomalous nucleotide sharing, were excluded from co-occurrence clustering. This is the immuneACCESS table as TCRdb keeps it, with only in-frame sequences that have V and J called. A part of the clones is gone; compared with another copy, unresolved V genes explain less than half, and the rest is unexplained. Clonal size and the V and J genes are those of that table, whereas D and trimming came from the DNA. The sample profile shows some 150,000 clones; approximately 74% of them were found once. Over 2.5% of the sample rests with the top ten.

Regarding this clone: Its target antigen remains unknown. Per-base quality was not reported, and no clone a single base away is much larger than it.

Per the germline V gene, LGHNA is the CDR1 and YNFKEQ is the CDR2. The CDR3 numbers 17 residues from cysteine through phenylalanine. The only DNA kept is the CDR3, 51 bases in frame from the first base. The germline ends are 12 bases apart after V is trimmed by 1 base and J by 0 bases. Here is what the overall study found, with its caveats: An earlier analysis of 450 to 750 of the donors showed that most TCR beta V segments appeared in productive rearrangements either about 90% or about 30% of the time, which broadly matched IMGT annotations. A further reported finding was that TCR beta sequences accurately predicted the HLA-A and HLA-B alleles for most subjects in the first cohort. In a later analysis, HLA-associated TCR beta chains were found to be more clonally expanded and to have lower generation probabilities than equally common non-associated chains. Correlated functional status among segregating V segments might be attributable to linkage disequilibrium, but an unknown experimental factor could not be ruled out. In vitro tests confirmed that a few of the cytomegalovirus-associated TCR beta chains recognize cytomegalovirus antigens. Strong co-occurrence of HLA alleles, especially DR and DQ, made assigning TCR associations to individual alleles difficult. In a later analysis, most CMV-associated TCR beta chains were found to appear HLA-restricted, with HLA associations seemingly driven largely by CMV exposure. The cohort was sequenced for TCR beta chains only, and without alpha or paired-chain data the features that could be detected were limited. Presence/absence analyses assumed roughly uniform sequencing depth across donors, an assumption that may not hold. The study gave a list of about 170 TCR beta chains associated with cytomegalovirus. The authors suggested that the approach could potentially be extended to other disease states and immunological phenotypes. Most TCR sequences were seen in very few donors, while some public TCRs were found in many individuals. In a later genetic analysis, fewer N-insertions in productive TCRs were reported among donors in an Asian-associated ancestry cluster than the approximately 710-donor mean. A later analysis found that TCR association rates varied across HLA loci, with DRB1 alleles showing the most associated TCRs and HLA-C alleles the fewest. Immune exposure information for the cohort was limited to CMV serostatus. A group of highly shared sequence variants was considered likely to be a technical artifact of the sequencing pipeline. HLA typing was unavailable for some donors at each locus, so association tests used only the typed subset. Cytomegalovirus status was reported to be diagnosed by the classifier with high specificity and sensitivity in both the original and validation cohorts. A later analysis reported that several top co-occurrence clusters appeared linked to parvovirus B19, influenza, CMV and Epstein-Barr virus. Because counts were too low, about 18 rarely observed V segments, including chromosome 9 orphons, were left out of the earlier analysis of over 550 of the donors. Some IMGT-functional V segments, including TRBV6-2 and TRBV6-3, could not be distinguished by the 87-base-pair reads and were therefore excluded. V-gene and J-gene trimming of TCR beta chains was associated with a missense DCLRE1C variant in a later genetic analysis, and the association was replicated in an independent cohort. A later analysis associated about 16,000 TCR beta sequences with specific HLA alleles at a false discovery rate of 0.05.

The chain joins TRBV4-2 to TRBJ1-4; the D gene identity is not certain. The sequencing input was PBMCs. The sequence derives from a woman in her thirties in good health and CMV-seronegative. The nucleotide sequence is TGTGCCAGCAGCCAAGTTCGGGGAAGAGCAACTAATGAAAAACTGTTTTTT. This gives the protein CASSQVRGRATNEKLFF.